The 11 T cell receptor beta chains below come from one sample, sequenced in a study of cytomegalovirus exposure and HLA in healthy donors. Primers: 60 Vbeta forward and 13 Jbeta reverse. Here immunoSEQ multiplex PCR was the method, and the copy in TCRdb shows in-frame clones only, minus some. Of 150,000 to 200,000 clones in the sample, 79% were seen once. The sequenced material came from PBMCs. The receptors were sampled from a woman between 35 and 50 years old in good health and CMV-seronegative.

The chain uses TRBV6-4 and TRBJ2-3, with a possible D match to TRBD2 (5 bases). This CDR3 contains 13 residues. V was cut by 0 bases and J by 8 bases, with 9 bases left in between. Germline CDR1 and CDR2: MRHNA and SNTAGT. CDR3 amino acids: CASSDSSEGTQYF. The DNA of the CDR3 is TGTGCCAGCAGTGACTCAAGCGAGGGTACGCAGTATTTT.

The chain couples TRBV6-6 to TRBJ1-2, with 7 bases matching TRBD1. Germline loops: CDR1 MNHNY, CDR2 SVGAGI (reference sequence). The length of the CDR3 is 15 residues. Germline trimming cut 0 bases from V and 3 bases from J; bases unmatched to any gene: 4. The CDR3 reads CASSYSEGAHYGYTF. The CDR3 nucleotides are TGTGCCAGCAGTTACTCGGAGGGGGCCCACTATGGCTACACCTTC.

The chain recombines TRBV6-6 with TRBJ1-3; D possibly corresponds to TRBD1 (5 bases). Germline CDR1 and CDR2: MNHNY and SVGAGI (reference sequence). CDR3 length equals 14 residues. The germline V and J ends were trimmed by 4 bases and 1 base, with 8 bases remaining between them. In nucleotides, the CDR3 is TGTGCCAGCAGTTGGGGGGATTCTGGAAACACCATATATTTT. Amino acids: CASSWGDSGNTIYF.

The rearrangement joins TRBV7-9 to TRBJ1-3; 7 positions agree with TRBD1. The CDR3 runs to 16 residues. Germline CDR1 and CDR2: SEHNR and FQNEAQ (reference sequence). V was clipped by 5 bases and J by 0 bases; unmatched bases: 7. The CDR3: CASSPRQGSSGNTIYF. Here the CDR3 DNA reads TGTGCCAGCAGCCCTAGACAGGGTAGCTCTGGAAACACCATATATTTT.

J is TRBJ2-7 and V is TRBV5-1, with 8 bases that match TRBD2. CDR1 SGHRS and CDR2 YFSETQ come from the germline V gene. The CDR3 runs 16 residues. V shed 0 bases, J shed 2 bases, and the junction held 7 bases outside the gene matches. The CDR3 nucleotides are TGCGCCAGCAGCTTGGCCAGAGCGGGAGTAACCTACGAGCAGTACTTC. It is translated as CASSLARAGVTYEQYF.

This clone occurred once. The chain is built from TRBV11-3 and TRBJ2-5; no clear D. The V end was cut by 3 bases, the J end by 5 bases, with 4 bases between. Germline assignment: CDR1 SGHNT and CDR2 YENEEA. The CDR3 consists of 11 residues. CDR3 DNA: TGTGCCAGCAGCTTCGAGGAGACCCAGTACTTC. Its protein product is CASSFEETQYF.

V gene TRBV4-3 combines with J gene TRBJ2-7, with 13 bases lining up with TRBD2. This CDR3 has 20 residues. CDR1 is LGHNA, CDR2 YSLEER, per germline. The junction had 11 bases not matched to a gene; V was cut back by 0 bases and J by 0 bases. The CDR3 DNA reads TGCGCCAGCAGCCAAGATGTCGTAAGACTAGCGGGAGGTTTCTCCTACGAGCAGTACTTC. Translation: CASSQDVVRLAGGFSYEQYF.

The CDR3, as DNA: TGTGCCAGCAGCTCCCAGGGGATTCCAGGAGAGACCCAGTACTTC. Protein sequence: CASSSQGIPGETQYF. This chain uses TRBV5-5 with TRBJ2-5, with D maybe TRBD1 (6 bases). The V end was cut by 3 bases, the J end by 4 bases, with 16 bases between. Germline V gives CDR1 SGHKS, CDR2 YYEKEE (reference sequence). This CDR3 is 15 amino acids long.

The rearrangement uses TRBV7-2 and TRBJ2-5; TRBD2 matches 8 bases. Germline loops: CDR1 SGHTA, CDR2 FQGNSA. CDR3 length equals 15 residues. With 8 bases clipped from V and 5 bases from J, the junction kept 13 bases outside the gene matches. CDR3 nucleotide sequence: TGTGCCAGCGGGACTAGGGGAGGAGGGAAGGAGACCCAGTACTTC. This encodes CASGTRGGGKETQYF. Complete variable domain (other parts from reference TRBV7-2 and TRBJ2-5): GAGVSQSPSNKVTEKGKDVELRCDPISGHTALYWYRQSLGQGLEFLIYFQGNSAPDKSGLPSDRFSAERTGGSVSTLTIQRTQQEDSAVYLCASGTRGGGKETQYFGPGTRLLVL.

J is TRBJ2-7 and V is TRBV5-4; the D is unclear. The CDR3 has 13 amino acids. V shed 1 base and J shed 0 bases, with 5 bases lying between them. Germline V gene lookup returns CDR1 SGHNT and CDR2 YYREEE (reference sequence). CDR3 sequence reads: CASSLRGSYEQYF. In DNA, the CDR3 is TGTGCCAGCAGCTTGAGAGGCTCCTACGAGCAGTACTTC. Using reference TRBV5-4 and TRBJ2-7 for the parts outside the CDR3, the full variable domain is ETGVTQSPTHLIKTRGQQVTLRCSSQSGHNTVSWYQQALGQGPQFIFQYYREEENGRGNFPPRFSGLQFPNYSSELNVNALELDDSALYLCASSLRGSYEQYFGPGTRLTVT.

The V call is TRBV6-6, the J call TRBJ1-2; perhaps TRBD1 as D (6 bases). There are 13 residues in the CDR3. The V end lost 6 bases, the J end lost 4 bases, and 12 bases lay between the germline ends. The V gene's germline CDR1 is MNHNY and CDR2 SVGAGI (reference sequence). CDR3 in amino acids: CASRHRETYGYTF. CDR3 bases: TGTGCCAGCAGACACAGGGAGACCTATGGCTACACCTTC.